These T cell receptor beta chains were read from a single sample in a study of cytomegalovirus exposure and HLA in healthy donors. Some clones are missing from TCRdb's copy, which holds only in-frame ones; the method was immunoSEQ multiplex PCR. The sample records about 130,000 clones, around three quarters being singletons. The source material was PBMCs. Receptor source: a young man in good health. Both conserved end residues are part of each CDR3. The order of the fields is J gene, clone size, V gene, D gene, CDR3 length, CDR3 protein, CDR3 DNA. The D gene is left open where the match is weak. Size values are once, few and many counts, or a class for expanded clones, and some rows have none.

j_call: TRBJ1-4; clone_size: -; v_call: TRBV7-9; d_call: TRBD1; cdr3_length: 14; cdr3_aa: CSSSPDRVAEKLFF; cdr3_nt: TGTTCCAGCAGTCCGGACAGGGTGGCCGAAAAACTGTTTTTT
j_call: TRBJ2-7; clone_size: few; v_call: TRBV28; d_call: -; cdr3_length: 15; cdr3_aa: CASSPTGHTSYEQYF; cdr3_nt: TGTGCCAGCAGTCCAACGGGACATACATCCTACGAGCAGTACTTC
j_call: TRBJ1-5; clone_size: -; v_call: TRBV5-6; d_call: -; cdr3_length: 14; cdr3_aa: CASTGWGEPQPQHF; cdr3_nt: TGTGCCAGCACCGGGTGGGGGGAGCCTCAGCCCCAGCATTTT
j_call: TRBJ2-7; clone_size: -; v_call: TRBV11-2; d_call: TRBD1; cdr3_length: 13; cdr3_aa: CASRDRDSYEQYF; cdr3_nt: TGTGCCAGTCGGGACAGGGATTCCTACGAGCAGTACTTC
j_call: TRBJ2-7; clone_size: -; v_call: TRBV4-1; d_call: TRBD1; cdr3_length: 13; cdr3_aa: CASSQVTGVEQYF; cdr3_nt: TGCGCCAGCAGCCAAGTGACAGGGGTCGAGCAGTACTTC
j_call: TRBJ1-2; clone_size: -; v_call: TRBV7-9; d_call: TRBD1; cdr3_length: 14; cdr3_aa: CSSSRTGGPGGYTF; cdr3_nt: TGTTCCAGCAGCCGCACAGGGGGCCCCGGGGGCTACACCTTC
j_call: TRBJ1-4; clone_size: -; v_call: TRBV4-3; d_call: -; cdr3_length: 15; cdr3_aa: CASSQDSRINEKLFF; cdr3_nt: TGCGCCAGCAGCCAAGATTCCAGAATTAATGAAAAACTGTTTTTT
j_call: TRBJ2-3; clone_size: -; v_call: TRBV18; d_call: -; cdr3_length: 14; cdr3_aa: CASSPGGGTDTQYF; cdr3_nt: TGTGCCAGCTCACCGGGCGGGGGCACAGATACGCAGTATTTT
j_call: TRBJ1-2; clone_size: few; v_call: TRBV7-3; d_call: -; cdr3_length: 14; cdr3_aa: CASSPSGGGYGYTF; cdr3_nt: TGTGCCAGCAGCCCAAGCGGTGGTGGCTATGGCTACACCTTC
j_call: TRBJ2-1; clone_size: -; v_call: TRBV9; d_call: TRBD2; cdr3_length: 16; cdr3_aa: CASSTILAGGPYEQFF; cdr3_nt: TGTGCCAGCAGCACAATTCTAGCGGGAGGGCCCTATGAGCAGTTCTTC
j_call: TRBJ2-5; clone_size: once; v_call: TRBV28; d_call: TRBD2; cdr3_length: 13; cdr3_aa: CASTGPGGETQYF; cdr3_nt: TGTGCCAGTACGGGACCGGGGGGTGAGACCCAGTACTTC
j_call: TRBJ2-1; clone_size: once; v_call: TRBV2; d_call: TRBD2; cdr3_length: 14; cdr3_aa: CASMSGRGYNEQFF; cdr3_nt: TGTGCCAGCATGAGCGGGAGGGGATACAATGAGCAGTTCTTC
j_call: TRBJ2-1; clone_size: -; v_call: TRBV11-3; d_call: TRBD2; cdr3_length: 16; cdr3_aa: CASSLTSGRGFGEQFF; cdr3_nt: TGTGCCAGCAGCCTGACTAGCGGGAGGGGGTTCGGTGAGCAGTTCTTC
j_call: TRBJ2-2; clone_size: few; v_call: TRBV2; d_call: -; cdr3_length: 13; cdr3_aa: CASDKQGQGELFF; cdr3_nt: TGTGCCAGCGATAAGCAGGGACAAGGGGAGCTGTTTTTT
j_call: TRBJ1-2; clone_size: -; v_call: TRBV18; d_call: TRBD1; cdr3_length: 12; cdr3_aa: CASSPQDRVYTF; cdr3_nt: TGTGCCAGCTCACCACAGGACAGGGTATACACCTTC
j_call: TRBJ2-1; clone_size: -; v_call: TRBV7-9; d_call: TRBD2; cdr3_length: 17; cdr3_aa: CSSSLVVGLAGAYEQFF; cdr3_nt: TGTTCCAGCAGCTTAGTCGTCGGACTAGCGGGAGCCTATGAGCAGTTCTTC
j_call: TRBJ2-7; clone_size: -; v_call: TRBV9; d_call: -; cdr3_length: 15; cdr3_aa: CASSVGPLESYEQYF; cdr3_nt: TGTGCCAGCAGCGTAGGGCCCTTGGAGTCCTACGAGCAGTACTTC
j_call: TRBJ1-2; clone_size: -; v_call: TRBV11-2; d_call: TRBD1; cdr3_length: 15; cdr3_aa: CASSSGGQTLYGYTF; cdr3_nt: TGTGCCAGCAGCTCCGGGGGACAGACTCTCTATGGCTACACCTTC
j_call: TRBJ2-7; clone_size: few; v_call: TRBV7-9; d_call: TRBD2; cdr3_length: 14; cdr3_aa: CASSPSGSSYEQYF; cdr3_nt: TGTGCCAGCAGCCCTAGCGGGAGCTCCTACGAGCAGTACTTC
j_call: TRBJ2-1; clone_size: -; v_call: TRBV11-2; d_call: -; cdr3_length: 14; cdr3_aa: CASSFAGLNNEQFF; cdr3_nt: TGTGCCAGCAGCTTTGCGGGATTAAACAATGAGCAGTTCTTC
j_call: TRBJ2-2; clone_size: -; v_call: TRBV30; d_call: TRBD1; cdr3_length: 16; cdr3_aa: CAWSYWTGDPTGELFF; cdr3_nt: TGTGCCTGGAGCTACTGGACAGGGGATCCCACCGGGGAGCTGTTTTTT
j_call: TRBJ2-1; clone_size: -; v_call: TRBV19; d_call: -; cdr3_length: 14; cdr3_aa: CASRVAGSRGEQFF; cdr3_nt: TGTGCCAGTAGGGTAGCCGGCAGTCGCGGTGAGCAGTTCTTC
j_call: TRBJ1-2; clone_size: -; v_call: TRBV19; d_call: -; cdr3_length: 13; cdr3_aa: CASTKRPNYGYTF; cdr3_nt: TGTGCCAGTACCAAGCGGCCTAACTATGGCTACACCTTC
j_call: TRBJ2-1; clone_size: -; v_call: TRBV5-1; d_call: -; cdr3_length: 14; cdr3_aa: CASSQTSSYNEQFF; cdr3_nt: TGCGCCAGCAGTCAGACTAGCTCCTACAATGAGCAGTTCTTC
j_call: TRBJ1-5; clone_size: -; v_call: TRBV28; d_call: TRBD1; cdr3_length: 17; cdr3_aa: CASTPPGDRVSNQPQHF; cdr3_nt: TGTGCCAGCACCCCCCCGGGGGACAGAGTTAGCAATCAGCCCCAGCATTTT
j_call: TRBJ1-2; clone_size: few; v_call: TRBV27; d_call: TRBD1; cdr3_length: 13; cdr3_aa: CASSPGTGRGYTF; cdr3_nt: TGTGCCAGCAGCCCCGGGACAGGGCGCGGCTACACCTTC
j_call: TRBJ2-1; clone_size: -; v_call: TRBV27; d_call: TRBD2; cdr3_length: 16; cdr3_aa: CASSSRASGDYNEQFF; cdr3_nt: TGTGCCAGCAGTTCACGGGCTAGCGGAGATTACAATGAGCAGTTCTTC
j_call: TRBJ2-3; clone_size: -; v_call: TRBV7-3; d_call: TRBD2; cdr3_length: 17; cdr3_aa: CASSLGVGGSSTDTQYF; cdr3_nt: TGTGCCAGCAGCTTAGGGGTGGGGGGGTCTAGCACAGATACGCAGTATTTT
j_call: TRBJ2-5; clone_size: -; v_call: TRBV18; d_call: TRBD2; cdr3_length: 15; cdr3_aa: CASSPVSGPQETQYF; cdr3_nt: TGTGCCAGCTCACCGGTTAGCGGGCCACAAGAGACCCAGTACTTC
j_call: TRBJ2-7; clone_size: -; v_call: TRBV7-2; d_call: TRBD2; cdr3_length: 17; cdr3_aa: CASSTRTSGRAPYEQYF; cdr3_nt: TGTGCCAGCAGCACCCGGACTAGCGGGAGGGCCCCCTACGAGCAGTACTTC
j_call: TRBJ1-1; clone_size: -; v_call: TRBV5-6; d_call: -; cdr3_length: 16; cdr3_aa: CASSSRGRVRVTEAFF; cdr3_nt: TGTGCCAGCAGCTCCAGGGGCCGGGTAAGGGTCACTGAAGCTTTCTTT
j_call: TRBJ2-3; clone_size: -; v_call: TRBV25-1; d_call: TRBD1; cdr3_length: 14; cdr3_aa: CASSRQGGTDTQYF; cdr3_nt: TGTGCCAGCAGCAGACAGGGTGGCACAGATACGCAGTATTTT
j_call: TRBJ2-7; clone_size: -; v_call: TRBV19; d_call: TRBD1; cdr3_length: 15; cdr3_aa: CASNPGQGTSYEQYF; cdr3_nt: TGTGCCAGTAACCCCGGACAGGGCACCTCCTACGAGCAGTACTTC
j_call: TRBJ1-1; clone_size: -; v_call: TRBV6-5; d_call: -; cdr3_length: 14; cdr3_aa: CASSYSRGGHEAFF; cdr3_nt: TGTGCCAGCAGTTACTCGAGGGGAGGACATGAAGCTTTCTTT
j_call: TRBJ1-4; clone_size: -; v_call: TRBV28; d_call: -; cdr3_length: 14; cdr3_aa: CASRATGNNEKLFF; cdr3_nt: TGTGCCAGCAGGGCCACAGGGAATAATGAAAAACTGTTTTTT
j_call: TRBJ1-2; clone_size: -; v_call: TRBV28; d_call: TRBD1; cdr3_length: 13; cdr3_aa: CASSHDRVSGYTF; cdr3_nt: TGTGCCAGCAGTCACGACAGGGTATCTGGCTACACCTTC
j_call: TRBJ1-6; clone_size: -; v_call: TRBV11-2; d_call: -; cdr3_length: 13; cdr3_aa: CASSSGVVSPLHF; cdr3_nt: TGTGCCAGCAGCTCAGGGGTGGTTTCACCCCTCCACTTT